One sample yielded the 16 T cell receptor beta chains listed below, sequenced in a study of human T cells and chemical hapten exposure. One entry per CDR3 protein results from TCRdb running MiXCR on the RACE reads. Among about 90,000 distinct CDR3 sequences listed, about 8.5% were seen once. Specified time point: pre-sensitization, week 0. The treatment is: therapeutic diphenylcyclopropenone sensitization with weekly scalp DPC. Sequences were derived from whole blood, sampled in connection with sensitization to the hapten diphenylcyclopropenone (DPC). The receptor set was obtained from a man aged 40-55 years with alopecia areata. Some clones in this sample may be carry-over from other donors' samples.

This rearrangement joins TRBV15 to TRBJ2-7; 10 bases map to TRBD2. The germline V gene encodes CDR1 LNHNV and CDR2 YYDKDF (reference sequence). V gave up 0 bases and J gave up 0 bases; unmatched junction bases: 11. CDR3 length: 19 residues. The CDR3 spells CATSRDPRGLADFSYEQYF. The CDR3 DNA sequence: TGTGCCACCAGCAGAGATCCCCGCGGACTAGCGGACTTCTCCTACGAGCAGTACTTC. Looking up the rest from reference TRBV15 and TRBJ2-7 gives the full variable domain: DAMVIQNPRYQVTQFGKPVTLSCSQTLNHNVMYWYQQKSSQAPKLLFHYYDKDFNNEADTPDNFQSRRPNTSFCFLDIRSPGLGDTAMYLCATSRDPRGLADFSYEQYFGPGTRLTVT.

This clonotype was recorded at least ten times. The gene calls are TRBV21-1 and TRBJ2-7; the tabulated D call, TRBD1, remains unverified against the DNA. TRBV21-1 is flagged as a pseudogene. There are 13 residues in the CDR3. CDR3 coding DNA: TGTGCCAAGAAGGACAGGGAGACCTACGAGCAGTACGTC. It encodes CAKKDRETYEQYV.

The sample holds a few counts of this clonotype. This chain joins TRBV28 and TRBJ2-3; tentatively, D is TRBD2 (6 bases). This CDR3 has 13 residues. V lost 7 bases and J 4 bases, leaving 12 bases between the germline ends. Per germline, CDR1 MDHEN and CDR2 SYDVKM. The CDR3 region is CASMEGRADTQYF. CDR3 sequence (DNA): TGTGCCAGCATGGAGGGAAGGGCAGATACGCAGTATTTT.

This sequence joins TRBV11-2 and TRBJ2-1, with 9 nucleotides matching TRBD2. Trimming cost V 1 base and J 8 bases; bases outside gene matches: 9. The germline V gene encodes CDR1 SGHAT and CDR2 FQNNGV. CDR3 length equals 16 residues. The CDR3 spells CASSLVGLAGSDEQFF. CDR3 DNA: TGTGCCAGCAGCTTAGTAGGGCTAGCGGGATCGGATGAGCAGTTCTTC.

This clonotype came up a few times. J is TRBJ1-6 and V is TRBV27; TRBD1 is a possible D gene (5 bases). V was cut by 3 bases and J by 7 bases, with 7 bases left in between. Looked up from germline, CDR1 is MNHEY and CDR2 is SMNVEV (reference sequence). The CDR3 is made up of 13 amino acids. The CDR3 sequence is CASSFDRNSPLHF. The CDR3 DNA reads as TGTGCCAGCAGTTTTGACAGAAATTCACCCCTCCACTTT.

This clonotype was seen only a few times. The rearrangement links TRBV7-2 to TRBJ2-5, with 9 bases matching TRBD2. The CDR3 runs to 15 residues. Germline V lookup: CDR1 SGHTA, CDR2 FQGNSA. V was pared by 6 bases and J by 5 bases, with 10 bases of the junction left unmatched. CDR3 sequence: CASRRGVAGVETQYF. CDR3 DNA sequence: TGTGCCAGCAGAAGGGGGGTAGCGGGAGTTGAGACCCAGTACTTC.

V is TRBV28 and J is TRBJ2-3; 12 positions agree with TRBD1. V was clipped by 3 bases and J by 4 bases; unmatched bases: 2. Germline loops: CDR1 MDHEN, CDR2 SYDVKM. CDR3 length: 15 amino acids. In DNA form, the CDR3 reads TGTGCCAGCAGTTTCGGGACAGGGGGCCCAGATACGCAGTATTTT. Residues: CASSFGTGGPDTQYF.

This clonotype was counted at least ten times. The chain couples TRBV28 to TRBJ1-5; D is undetermined. The CDR3 consists of 14 residues. Trimming removed 5 bases from V and 2 bases from J, with 10 bases in between. Germline loops: CDR1 MDHEN, CDR2 SYDVKM. The CDR3 nucleotides are TGTGCCAGCAGTAGGACGTCAGGCAATCAGCCCCAGCATTTT. Its translation: CASSRTSGNQPQHF.

This clonotype was observed many times. The V call is TRBV6-6, the J call TRBJ2-1, with TRBD2 identical over 13 bases. The germline gives CDR1 MNHNY, CDR2 SVGAGI (reference sequence). CDR3 size: 15 residues. Trimming took 6 bases from V and 7 from J; bases not matched to a gene: 6. The CDR3 DNA is TGTGCCAGCAGATCACTAGCGGGAGGGCGGAATGAGCAGTTCTTC. Translating gives CASRSLAGGRNEQFF.

This clonotype appeared a few times. This chain joins TRBV6-5 and TRBJ2-3, with D tentatively TRBD1 or TRBD2 (6 bases each). Germline V gene lookup returns CDR1 MNHEY and CDR2 SVGAGI. The CDR3 has 15 amino acids. Between the trimmed V and J ends, which lost 9 bases and 2 bases, there was a span of 18 bases. The CDR3 nucleotides read TGTGCCAGTCAGACCAGGAGGGGGACCACAGATACGCAGTATTTT. Amino acids: CASQTRRGTTDTQYF.

There are many counts of this clonotype. This chain links TRBV20-1 with TRBJ2-6; D gene unclear. V gave up 3 bases and J gave up 0 bases, with 18 bases separating them. The CDR3 contains 18 residues. From germline, CDR1 is DFQATT and CDR2 SNEGSKA (reference sequence). CDR3: CSASAFPDLSSGANVLTF. The CDR3 DNA reads as TGCAGTGCTAGTGCATTTCCGGACCTCTCCTCTGGGGCCAACGTCCTGACTTTC.

V is TRBV29-1 and J is TRBJ2-3; TRBD2 matches 15 bases. The CDR3 consists of 18 residues. Trimming took 1 base from V and 0 from J; bases not matched to a gene: 5. CDR1 SQVTM and CDR2 ANQGSEA come from the germline V gene. This chain's CDR3 is CSVEGGTSGRSSTDTQYF. The CDR3 nucleotides are TGCAGCGTTGAAGGGGGGACTAGCGGGAGGAGTAGCACAGATACGCAGTATTTT.

This clonotype was detected many times. The chain joins TRBV6-5 to TRBJ1-6; D gene uncertain. The V end was cut by 7 bases, the J end by 7 bases, with 8 bases between. Germline assignment: CDR1 MNHEY and CDR2 SVGAGI. The CDR3 is made up of 12 amino acids. In DNA form, the CDR3 reads TGTGCCAGCAAAGTCCGAAATTCACCCCTCCACTTT. Translating gives CASKVRNSPLHF.

The table lists this clonotype with a few counts. V is TRBV3-1 and J is TRBJ2-5, with TRBD2 matching 7 bases. This CDR3 contains 14 residues. V shed 4 bases and J 5 bases; nucleotides not matched to a gene: 7. Germline V gives CDR1 LGHDT, CDR2 YNNKEL (reference sequence). For the CDR3, the DNA is TGTGCCAGCAGCCGACTAGCCGAGGGGGAGACCCAGTACTTC. This gives the protein CASSRLAEGETQYF.

The rearrangement links TRBV12-3 or TRBV12-4 to TRBJ2-7; either TRBD1 or TRBD2 may supply D (5 bases each). The CDR3 is made up of 14 amino acids. V lost 3 bases, J lost 2 bases, and 11 bases lay in between. The CDR3 sequence is CASSLGESPYEQYV. The CDR3, as DNA: TGTGCCAGCAGTTTGGGGGAGTCCCCCTACGAGCAGTACGTC.

The chain links TRBV6-2 or TRBV6-3 to TRBJ2-7; possibly TRBD1 for D (6 bases). Deletions cut 4 bases from V and 4 bases from J, with 20 bases between. Germline CDR1 reads MNHEY; CDR2 reads SVGEGT. The CDR3 spans 16 residues. The CDR3 bases are TGTGCCAGCAGTTCGCCCTTCACCGGGACAAATTACGAGCAGTACTTC. This encodes CASSSPFTGTNYEQYF.